The T cell receptor (beta chain) described here comes from a study of OX40 agonist ivuxolimab in advanced cancers. Across the whole study: Treatment of patients was with ivuxolimab, an agonistic anti-OX40 (CD134) antibody. Patients in dose escalation had liver, melanoma, kidney or head and neck cancers. Study results and caveats: Dose levels from 0.1 to 3.0 mg/kg saw CD4+ and CD8+ blood T cells expand clonally by week 6.

About this clone itself: Its cognate antigen is unknown.

Data came from immunoSEQ multiplex PCR; TCRdb stores just in-frame clones and leaves some out. The sample lists 75,000 to 90,000 clones, 91% occurring once. Sequences were derived from CD4+ or CD8+ T cells sorted from blood, sampled in a trial of the OX40 agonist ivuxolimab. This TCR was sampled from an adult with an advanced solid tumor such as melanoma, head and neck, liver or kidney cancer.

The CDR3 sequence: CASSFWTGMGQPQHF. In DNA, the CDR3 is TGTGCCAGCAGTTTTTGGACAGGGATGGGTCAGCCCCAGCATTTT. This chain links TRBV28 with TRBJ1-5, with 8 bases aligning to TRBD1. This CDR3 is built from 15 residues. The junction had 7 bases not matched to a gene; V was cut back by 3 bases and J by 6 bases. Per the germline V gene, CDR1 is MDHEN and CDR2 is SYDVKM.